This T cell receptor (beta chain) was identified during a study of blood T cell repertoires in COVID-19 (dated by TCRdb to 2020 to 2022). About the study as a whole: The collaborator samples originated in the United States, Italy and Spain and spanned the acute and convalescent phases of COVID-19. The prospective study material was composed of cDNA or gDNA derived from T cells, B-cell-depleted T cells, or PBMCs. Samples were obtained from the ongoing ImmuneRACE study (first 160 participants) and from about 1,300 subjects provided by 6 global collaborators. The dataset comprised deeply sampled blood TCRbeta repertoires from subjects exposed to, actively infected with, or recovered from COVID-19. Where HLA class I and class II types were available, the types were taken from metadata supplied by the sample provider, not from assay-based typing. Sample metadata almost always included a de-identified subject ID, COVID-19 status, age in years and sex. The repertoires were released in a freely available public database intended as a resource for research on the immune response to SARS-CoV-2.

Looking up the germline V gene yields CDR1 KGHDR and CDR2 SFDVKD. The CDR3 runs 16 residues from the cysteine to the phenylalanine. Of the read, only the CDR3 DNA is kept; its 48 bases are in frame from base 1. Ends trimmed: V by 4 bases, J by 5 bases; bases unmatched to a gene: 5. Comment on this clone: It has no known antigen specificity. Per-base quality was not reported, and no clone a single base away is much larger than it.

The immunoSEQ Assay, a bias-controlled multiplex PCR, was used to amplify TCRbeta CDR3 regions from genomic DNA. Processing in the source paper ran as follows. Nucleated cell counts per sample were estimated from amplification of reference gene primers within the assay. Sequence reads were collapsed and filtered to measure the absolute abundance of every unique TCRbeta CDR3 rearrangement. For each sample, productive Simpson clonality was calculated as the square root of Simpson's diversity index across productive rearrangements. In TCRdb, the immuneACCESS table is reduced to in-frame sequences with V and J assigned. These tables do not hold every clone; where another copy was compared, an unresolved V gene accounts for under half, and the others remain unexplained. Clone size and the V and J calls come from that table; the DNA yielded D and trimming. The sample records some 90,000 clones, roughly 80% of which are singletons. Clones ranked in the top ten supply about 4% of the sample.

The collaborating institutions used their own protocols to collect whole blood in K2EDTA tubes. For TCRbeta analysis, collaborator samples were shipped as frozen whole blood, as isolated PBMCs, or as DNA extracted from either sample type. The investigation overall reported the following: The quantity of clinical and demographic metadata differed by source and by participant and was supplied without curation.

Sequenced material: peripheral blood. The rearranged segments are TRBV24-1 and TRBJ2-3; 13 junctional bases match TRBD2. This clonotype was sampled from a man aged 55-75 years with acute or convalescent COVID-19. The CDR3 reads CATSDRTSGSGDTQYF. The DNA is as follows: TGTGCCACCAGTGACAGGACTAGCGGGAGCGGAGATACGCAGTATTTT.